The 26 T cell receptor beta chains below come from one sample, sequenced in a study of blood T cell repertoires in COVID-19. Data came from immunoSEQ multiplex PCR; TCRdb stores just in-frame clones and leaves some out. The repertoire holds fewer than 400,000 clones, roughly 88% seen once, with about 5% in the top ten. Sequenced material: PBMCs or T cells enriched from blood (not recorded which). The receptors derive from a man aged 25 to 40 who had recovered from COVID-19.

This chain uses TRBV5-4 with TRBJ1-4; 10 nucleotides agree with TRBD1. CDR3 length equals 14 residues. The junction had 1 base not matched to a gene; V was cut back by 3 bases and J by 5 bases. In germline, CDR1 is SGHNT, CDR2 YYREEE (reference sequence). The chain's CDR3 is CASSWDRGNEKLFF. CDR3 sequence (DNA): TGTGCCAGCAGCTGGGACAGGGGCAATGAAAAACTGTTTTTT.

The chain is built from TRBV2 and TRBJ2-7, with 10 bases lining up with TRBD1. Germline-derived CDR1 and CDR2 are SNHLY and FYNNEI. CDR3 length: 14 residues. The V gene end was trimmed by 6 bases and the J gene end by 7 bases; junction bases not matched to a gene: 9. CDR3 DNA: TGTGCCAGCAGGATAGACAGGGGGCAGTGGGAGCAGTACTTC. Amino acid sequence: CASRIDRGQWEQYF.

In this sample, this clone turned up once. This rearrangement joins TRBV7-9 to TRBJ2-7; D call uncertain. From germline, CDR1 is SEHNR and CDR2 FQNEAQ (reference sequence). V lost 4 bases to trimming and J lost 1 base, with 8 bases between them. This CDR3 is built from 13 residues. Here the CDR3 reads CASSYGPSYEQYF. The CDR3 bases are TGTGCCAGCAGCTATGGCCCTTCCTACGAGCAGTACTTC.

The rearrangement joins TRBV6-5 to TRBJ2-6, with a possible D match to TRBD1 (5 bases). V lost 6 bases to trimming and J lost 1 base, with 10 bases between them. The CDR3 has 15 amino acids. Per the germline V gene, CDR1 is MNHEY and CDR2 is SVGAGI. The CDR3 loop is CASRKTASGANVLTF. CDR3 in DNA: TGTGCCAGCAGAAAGACAGCGTCTGGGGCCAACGTCCTGACTTTC.

The rearrangement links TRBV2 to TRBJ2-7; D is uncertain. The CDR3 has 12 amino acids. CDR1 is SNHLY and CDR2 is FYNNEI in the germline V gene. Trimming left V 6 bases short and J 0 bases short, with 6 bases between. The CDR3 loop reads CASSPGSYEQYF. CDR3 nucleotide sequence: TGTGCCAGCAGCCCGGGCTCCTACGAGCAGTACTTC. Full variable domain (missing parts from reference TRBV2 and TRBJ2-7): EPEVTQTPSHQVTQMGQEVILRCVPISNHLYFYWYRQILGQKVEFLVSFYNNEISEKSEIFDDQFSVERPDGSNFTLKIRSTKLEDSAMYFCASSPGSYEQYFGPGTRLTVT.

The chain has TRBV6-6 and TRBJ1-5; 7 bases map to TRBD1. The germline V gene encodes CDR1 MNHNY and CDR2 SVGAGI (reference sequence). The CDR3 covers 16 residues. J lost 0 bases, V lost 7 bases, and 9 bases had no gene match. This CDR3 is CASTLDRRYSNQPQHF. CDR3 coding DNA: TGTGCCAGCACCTTGGACAGGCGTTATAGCAATCAGCCCCAGCATTTT.

The chain recombines TRBV30 with TRBJ1-1; 9 nucleotides agree with TRBD1. J was trimmed by 8 bases and V by 7 bases; bases with no gene match: 5. Germline assignment: CDR1 GTSNPN and CDR2 SVGIG (reference sequence). The CDR3 length is 11 residues. The CDR3 loop reads CASPTGGEAFF. CDR3 coding DNA: TGTGCCTCGCCTACAGGGGGCGAAGCTTTCTTT.

The chain carries TRBV6-5 and TRBJ1-3; D perhaps matches TRBD1 (5 bases). Germline CDR1 and CDR2: MNHEY and SVGAGI. Trimming took off 6 bases at V and 4 bases at J, with 13 bases between the two ends. The CDR3 runs 14 residues. The CDR3 coding sequence is TGTGCCAGCAGCCGCGGGACGACAGGAAACACCATATATTTT. As protein: CASSRGTTGNTIYF.

V usage is TRBV6-5 and J usage is TRBJ1-6, with unresolved D. This CDR3 has 15 residues. The V gene lost 2 bases and the J gene lost 7 bases, with 12 bases spanning the gap. CDR1 is MNHEY and CDR2 is SVGAGI in the germline V gene. The CDR3 DNA follows: TGTGCCAGCAGTTACGGAGGCAGTACGAATTCACCCCTCCACTTT. Translation: CASSYGGSTNSPLHF.

The rearrangement uses TRBV7-8 and TRBJ1-1; D is perhaps TRBD1 (6 bases). The CDR3 is 13 residues long. Germline V gene sequence: CDR1 SGHVS, CDR2 FQNEAQ. V lost 2 bases to trimming and J lost 5 bases, with 9 bases between them. The CDR3 sequence is CASSLNRETEAFF. CDR3 DNA: TGTGCCAGCAGCTTAAACAGGGAAACTGAAGCTTTCTTT. The whole variable domain, filled in from reference TRBV7-8 and TRBJ1-1, reads GAGVSQSPRYKVAKRGQDVALRCDPISGHVSLFWYQQALGQGPEFLTYFQNEAQLDKSGLPSDRFFAERPEGSVSTLKIQRTQQEDSAVYLCASSLNRETEAFFGQGTRLTVV.

This rearrangement joins TRBV2 to TRBJ2-3; D gene ambiguous. The CDR3 runs 12 residues. Germline lookup yields CDR1 SNHLY and CDR2 FYNNEI. The V gene lost 4 bases and the J gene lost 5 bases, with 7 bases spanning the gap. The CDR3 DNA follows: TGTGCCAGCAGTGGACGACTAGATACGCAGTATTTT. Translated: CASSGRLDTQYF.

The gene calls are TRBV4-1 and TRBJ1-4; D not resolved. CDR1 is MGHRA, CDR2 YSYEKL, per germline. CDR3 length equals 17 residues. V gave up 0 bases and J gave up 0 bases, with 11 bases separating them. DNA of the CDR3: TGCGCCAGCAGCCAAGATCCACAGCCCTCAACTAATGAAAAACTGTTTTTT. Its translation is CASSQDPQPSTNEKLFF.

The gene calls are TRBV5-1 and TRBJ2-7; 8 bases align to TRBD1. The J segment lost 3 bases and the V segment lost 0 bases, leaving 5 bases of the junction unmatched. This CDR3 is 15 amino acids long. Looked up from germline, CDR1 is SGHRS and CDR2 is YFSETQ. CDR3 in DNA: TGCGCCAGCAGCTTGGAGCAGGGGGCGGGCTACGAGCAGTACTTC. Translation: CASSLEQGAGYEQYF.

CDR3 region: CATSFGGAENEQFF. In DNA, the CDR3 is TGTGCCACCAGTTTCGGGGGGGCCGAGAATGAGCAGTTCTTC. The genes are TRBV24-1 and TRBJ2-1; 8 bases agree with TRBD2. J lost 7 bases, V lost 6 bases, and 7 bases had no gene match. There are 14 residues in the CDR3. The germline CDR1 and CDR2 sequences are KGHDR and SFDVKD.

The genes are TRBV18 and TRBJ2-7; D not certain. Germline V gene data show CDR1 as KGHSH and CDR2 as LQKENI. The CDR3 extends over 13 amino acids. The V end lost 2 bases, the J end lost 3 bases, and 8 bases lay between the germline ends. The CDR3 protein is CASSPSSFYEQYF. CDR3 bases: TGTGCCAGCTCACCATCCTCTTTCTACGAGCAGTACTTC.

V and J are TRBV5-1 and TRBJ2-5; D ambiguous. The germline CDR1 and CDR2 sequences are SGHRS and YFSETQ. CDR3 size: 14 residues. V lost 4 bases and J 2 bases, leaving 12 bases between the germline ends. CDR3 DNA sequence: TGCGCCAGCAGCCGGAACAAGACTCAAGAGACCCAGTACTTC. Translating gives CASSRNKTQETQYF.

The chain joins TRBV11-3 to TRBJ1-2, with TRBD1 matching 7 bases. The germline V gene encodes CDR1 SGHNT and CDR2 YENEEA. The CDR3 has 14 residues. Germline trimming cut 3 bases from V and 3 bases from J; bases unmatched to any gene: 4. The CDR3 region has the DNA TGTGCCAGCAGCTTGGCCGACAGGGACTATGGCTACACCTTC. Protein: CASSLADRDYGYTF. The complete variable domain, with remaining parts taken from reference TRBV11-3 and TRBJ1-2, reads EAGVVQSPRYKIIEKKQPVAFWCNPISGHNTLYWYLQNLGQGPELLIRYENEEAVDDSQLPKDRFSAERLKGVDSTLKIQPAELGDSAVYLCASSLADRDYGYTFGSGTRLTVV.

J is TRBJ2-7 and V is TRBV28; TRBD1 matches at 8 bases. The CDR3 is 19 residues long. Germline CDR1 is MDHEN and CDR2 is SYDVKM. J was trimmed by 2 bases and V by 4 bases; bases with no gene match: 19. The CDR3 nucleotides are TGTGCCAGCAGTTCCTCCGGGACAGGATACAGCACACTACCCTACGAGCAGTACTTC. Translating it yields CASSSSGTGYSTLPYEQYF.

V and J are TRBV30 and TRBJ1-1; D is perhaps TRBD1 (6 bases). Looked up from germline, CDR1 is GTSNPN and CDR2 is SVGIG (reference sequence). The CDR3 totals 12 residues. V lost 2 bases and J lost 6, with 10 bases in between. CDR3 nucleotides: TGTGCCTGGAGTAGGGGGAGTGCTGAAGCTTTCTTT. Its translation is CAWSRGSAEAFF.

The V gene is TRBV30, the J gene TRBJ2-5; possible D gene TRBD2, 6 bases. Trimming shortened V by 1 base and J by 5 bases, and 11 bases separated the two germline ends. The CDR3 totals 13 residues. In germline, CDR1 is GTSNPN, CDR2 SVGIG (reference sequence). The DNA of the CDR3 is TGTGCCTGGAGTGAGGCTGGGGGGGAGACCCAGTACTTC. Its protein is CAWSEAGGETQYF.

This chain connects TRBV3-1 (or the pseudogene TRBV3-2) to TRBJ2-7, with TRBD1 identical over 7 bases. CDR1 LGHDT and CDR2 YNNKEL come from the germline V gene (reference sequence). The junction had 8 bases not matched to a gene; V was cut back by 0 bases and J by 3 bases. The CDR3 contains 16 residues. The CDR3, as DNA: TGTGCCAGCAGCCAAGAATGGGAGACAGGGAGCTACGAGCAGTACTTC. Translating it yields CASSQEWETGSYEQYF.

This sequence joins TRBV5-8 and TRBJ1-5, with 7 bases matching TRBD1. This CDR3 has 15 amino acids. Germline lookup yields CDR1 SGHTS and CDR2 YDEGEE. The V gene end was trimmed by 4 bases and the J gene end by 4 bases; junction bases not matched to a gene: 8. The CDR3 loop is CASSRRQGGNQPQHF. For the CDR3, the DNA is TGTGCCAGCAGCCGACGACAGGGCGGGAATCAGCCCCAGCATTTT.

This clone occurred a few times. The chain joins TRBV30 to TRBJ1-2; D not resolved. The CDR3 has 12 residues. Per the germline V gene, CDR1 is GTSNPN and CDR2 is SVGIG (reference sequence). V lost 5 bases to trimming and J lost 4 bases, with 11 bases between them. The CDR3 reads CAWHPGSYGYTF. Here the CDR3 DNA reads TGTGCCTGGCATCCGGGATCCTATGGCTACACCTTC.

In its sample, this clone was seen once. This rearrangement joins TRBV28 to TRBJ2-7; 7 bases align to TRBD1. The V gene end was trimmed by 6 bases and the J gene end by 3 bases; junction bases not matched to a gene: 5. The germline gives CDR1 MDHEN, CDR2 SYDVKM. The CDR3 has 13 amino acids. CDR3 sequence: CASRARQGYEQYF. In DNA form, the CDR3 reads TGTGCCAGCAGGGCCAGACAGGGCTACGAGCAGTACTTC.

This clone is a singleton in its sample. CDR3 region: CASSKLQGSGGRAKNIQYF. CDR3 DNA sequence: TGTGCCAGCAGCAAACTCCAGGGGAGCGGGGGACGAGCCAAAAACATTCAGTACTTC. The V gene is TRBV28, the J gene TRBJ2-4; TRBD2 matches 8 bases. After removal of 6 bases from V and 0 bases from J, the junction contained 16 bases not matched to a gene. Germline loops: CDR1 MDHEN, CDR2 SYDVKM. The CDR3 runs to 19 residues.

The chain is built from TRBV11-3 and TRBJ1-1; no definite D call. In germline, CDR1 is SGHNT, CDR2 YENEEA. This CDR3 contains 14 residues. Trimming stripped 1 base from V and 3 bases from J, with 9 bases between. Written as DNA, the CDR3 is TGTGCCAGCAGCTTAGGGGCAGAATACACTGAAGCTTTCTTT. It translates to CASSLGAEYTEAFF.